Listed here is a single TCR beta chain. The sample originates from a study of OX40 agonist ivuxolimab in advanced cancers. Study in general: Past anti-PD-1, anti-PD-L1 or anti-CTLA-4 therapy was accepted, and approximately 40% had received some.

Exclusion of a patient followed from autoimmune disease history or systemic immunosuppression. Profiled with immunoSEQ multiplex PCR; TCRdb holds only in-frame clones, not every one. The table lists approximately 72,000 clones, 84% of them singletons, with 1.5% to 2% in the top ten. This CDR3 is built from 13 residues. CDR1 is SGHNT, CDR2 YYREEE, per germline (reference sequence). V dropped 2 bases and J dropped 1 base, with 7 bases sitting between them. The sample in question was CD4+ or CD8+ T cells sorted from blood, obtained in a trial of the OX40 agonist ivuxolimab. The J gene is TRBJ2-7, the V gene TRBV5-4; D is unclear. This receptor was identified in an adult with an advanced solid tumor such as melanoma, head and neck, liver or kidney cancer. The CDR3 region has the DNA TGTGCCAGCAGCTTTAGAATGTCCTACGAGCAGTACTTC. This sequence encodes CASSFRMSYEQYF. The whole variable domain, remainder taken from reference TRBV5-4 and TRBJ2-7, is ETGVTQSPTHLIKTRGQQVTLRCSSQSGHNTVSWYQQALGQGPQFIFQYYREEENGRGNFPPRFSGLQFPNYSSELNVNALELDDSALYLCASSFRMSYEQYFGPGTRLTVT.